The entry below describes one T cell receptor (beta chain). Trimming took 2 bases from V and 10 from J, leaving 12 bases between them. The CDR3 length is 13 residues. Germline lookup yields CDR1 LGHNA and CDR2 YNFKEQ. Data came from immunoSEQ multiplex PCR; TCRdb stores just in-frame clones and leaves some out. The sample consists of roughly 220,000 clones, around 83% of them appearing once. This entry belongs to a study of blood T cell repertoires in COVID-19. Across the study: From T cells, B-cell-depleted T cells, or PBMCs came the material, which was cDNA or gDNA.

The rearrangement links TRBV4-2 to TRBJ2-1; no definite D call. The clonotype was recovered from a woman aged 40 to 55 with acute COVID-19. The sequencing sample was made of PBMCs or T cells enriched from blood (not recorded which). The CDR3 spells CASSQNGPPEQFF. The DNA for the CDR3 is TGTGCCAGCAGCCAAAATGGGCCACCCGAGCAGTTCTTC.